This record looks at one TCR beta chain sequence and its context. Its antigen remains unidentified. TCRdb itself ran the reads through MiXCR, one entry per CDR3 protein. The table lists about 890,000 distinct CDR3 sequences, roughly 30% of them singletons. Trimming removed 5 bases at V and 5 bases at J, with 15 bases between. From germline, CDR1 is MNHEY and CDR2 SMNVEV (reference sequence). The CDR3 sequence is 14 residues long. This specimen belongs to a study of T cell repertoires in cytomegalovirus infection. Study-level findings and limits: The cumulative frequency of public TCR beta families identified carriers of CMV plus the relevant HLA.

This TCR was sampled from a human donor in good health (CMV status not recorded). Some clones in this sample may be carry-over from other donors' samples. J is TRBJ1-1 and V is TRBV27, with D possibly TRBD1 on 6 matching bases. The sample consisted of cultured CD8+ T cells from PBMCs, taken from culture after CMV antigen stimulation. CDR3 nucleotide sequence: TGTGCCAGCAGTCGGGGGGGCCTGATTACTGAAGCTTTCTTT. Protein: CASSRGGLITEAFF.